The 26 T cell receptor beta chains below come from one sample, sequenced in a study of blood T cell repertoires in COVID-19. TCRdb's copy holds only in-frame clones and misses some; the assay was immunoSEQ multiplex PCR. The table has about 120,000 clones, about 79% seen once. The source material was peripheral blood. Receptors originate from a woman older than 75 with acute or convalescent COVID-19.

The J gene is TRBJ2-2, the V gene TRBV28, with D possibly matching TRBD2 (7 bases). The V and J ends lost 6 bases and 2 bases respectively, with 10 bases between them. This CDR3 spans 14 amino acids. CDR1 MDHEN and CDR2 SYDVKM come from the germline V gene. The CDR3 spells CASRRGGNTGELFF. CDR3 DNA sequence: TGTGCCAGCAGACGCGGGGGCAACACCGGGGAGCTGTTTTTT.

V is TRBV9 and J is TRBJ1-5; no clear D. Trimming cost V 0 bases and J 6 bases, with 10 bases left between them. Germline V gives CDR1 SGDLS, CDR2 YYNGEE. The CDR3 covers 14 residues. The CDR3 sequence is CASSVVGVGQPQHF. The CDR3, as DNA: TGTGCCAGCAGCGTAGTCGGGGTGGGTCAGCCCCAGCATTTT.

The rearrangement uses TRBV18 and TRBJ2-3; 9 bases align to TRBD2. V trimming: 3 bases; J trimming: 1 base; junction bases outside the gene matches: 5. The length of the CDR3 is 16 residues. Germline V lookup: CDR1 KGHSH, CDR2 LQKENI. CDR3 DNA sequence: TGTGCCAGCTCACCCCGCGAGCGGGAGGGCACAGATACGCAGTATTTT. Translated: CASSPREREGTDTQYF.

The gene calls are TRBV4-1 and TRBJ2-1, with D possibly TRBD1 on 6 matching bases. The CDR3 spans 14 residues. Germline-derived CDR1 and CDR2 are MGHRA and YSYEKL. V was clipped by 0 bases and J by 9 bases, with 12 bases between them. Here the CDR3 reads CASSQEQGRGEQFF. The CDR3 nucleotides are TGCGCCAGCAGCCAAGAACAGGGAAGGGGTGAGCAGTTCTTC.

V is TRBV4-3 and J is TRBJ1-2; 8 nucleotides match TRBD1. This CDR3 comprises 13 residues. From germline, CDR1 is LGHNA and CDR2 YSLEER. The V segment lost 3 bases and the J segment 6 bases; nucleotides outside the gene matches: 3. The CDR3 sequence: CASSQETGDGYTF. The CDR3 coding sequence is TGCGCCAGCAGCCAGGAGACAGGGGATGGCTACACCTTC.

The rearrangement uses TRBV6-1 and TRBJ2-5; D possibly corresponds to TRBD2 (5 bases). The CDR3 extends over 14 amino acids. In germline, CDR1 is MNHNS, CDR2 SASEGT. V lost 3 bases, J lost 5 bases, and 13 bases lay in between. CDR3 region: CASSEPDSWETQYF. The CDR3 nucleotides are TGTGCCAGCAGTGAGCCGGACTCTTGGGAGACCCAGTACTTC.

The rearrangement links TRBV6-5 to TRBJ2-7; 8 nucleotides line up with TRBD1. The germline V gene has CDR1 MNHEY and CDR2 SVGAGI. V lost 10 bases to trimming and J lost 1 base; unmatched junction nucleotides: 9. The CDR3 consists of 14 residues. CDR3 residues: CATQRTGKSYEQYF. CDR3 DNA sequence: TGTGCCACACAAAGGACAGGGAAATCCTACGAGCAGTACTTC.

This chain uses TRBV5-1 with TRBJ2-2; 8 positions agree with TRBD1. The CDR3 covers 14 residues. Germline V gene lookup returns CDR1 SGHRS and CDR2 YFSETQ. The V segment lost 0 bases and the J segment 5 bases; nucleotides outside the gene matches: 0. The CDR3 bases are TGCGCCAGCAGCTTGGGACAGGGGACCGGGGAGCTGTTTTTT. It is translated as CASSLGQGTGELFF.

The V call is TRBV19, the J call TRBJ1-6; 8 bases align to TRBD1. Trimming took 6 bases from V and 0 from J; bases not matched to a gene: 16. The CDR3 totals 20 residues. In germline, CDR1 is LNHDA, CDR2 SQIVND (reference sequence). DNA of the CDR3: TGTGCCAGTAGAGATAACCTAGGGACAGGACCGAGCTCCTATAATTCACCCCTCCACTTT. It is translated as CASRDNLGTGPSSYNSPLHF.

This chain connects TRBV25-1 to TRBJ2-3, with D perhaps matching TRBD2 (5 bases). Trimming left V 2 bases short and J 2 bases short, with 8 bases between. Germline CDR1 MGHDK, CDR2 SYGVNS. The length of the CDR3 is 14 residues. CDR3 sequence: CASSEAGFTDTQYF. The CDR3 coding sequence is TGTGCCAGCAGTGAAGCGGGTTTCACAGATACGCAGTATTTT. Using reference TRBV25-1 and TRBJ2-3 for the parts outside the CDR3, the full variable domain is EADIYQTPRYLVIGTGKKITLECSQTMGHDKMYWYQQDPGMELHLIHYSYGVNSTEKGDLSSESTVSRIRTEHFPLTLESARPSHTSQYLCASSEAGFTDTQYFGPGTRLTVL.

This rearrangement joins TRBV19 to TRBJ1-4; D possibly corresponds to TRBD1 (5 bases). The CDR3 sequence is 15 residues long. The V end lost 5 bases, the J end lost 6 bases, and 16 bases lay between the germline ends. Germline V gene data show CDR1 as LNHDA and CDR2 as SQIVND (reference sequence). The CDR3 loop is CASSPGQIRHEKLFF. CDR3 in DNA: TGTGCCAGTAGTCCTGGACAAATTCGACATGAAAAACTGTTTTTT.

In this sample, this clone turned up once. The gene calls are TRBV6-5 and TRBJ1-5; 7 nucleotides agree with TRBD1. The ends lost 5 bases at V and 6 bases at J; junction bases unmatched: 7. Germline V gives CDR1 MNHEY, CDR2 SVGAGI. The CDR3 has 14 amino acids. As DNA, the CDR3 is TGTGCCAGCAGTACATTACAGGGGAGTCAGCCCCAGCATTTT. Protein sequence: CASSTLQGSQPQHF.

The genes are TRBV5-1 and TRBJ1-2; D gene uncertain. Germline V gene sequence: CDR1 SGHRS, CDR2 YFSETQ. This CDR3 is 13 amino acids long. Trimming stripped 5 bases from V and 9 bases from J, with 17 bases between. CDR3 residues: CASRAPYLQSYTF. CDR3 sequence (DNA): TGCGCCAGCAGGGCTCCCTATTTACAGAGCTACACCTTC.

The V gene is TRBV18, the J gene TRBJ2-1; 9 positions match TRBD1. The CDR3 is 15 amino acids. CDR1 is KGHSH and CDR2 is LQKENI in the germline V gene. Trimming at V came to 3 bases and at J to 0 bases, leaving 0 bases not matched to a gene. As DNA, the CDR3 is TGTGCCAGCTCACCGGACAGGGGCTCCTACAATGAGCAGTTCTTC. It yields the protein CASSPDRGSYNEQFF.

This clone was detected only once. This chain connects TRBV5-1 to TRBJ2-3; TRBD2 agrees at 7 bases. Germline V gives CDR1 SGHRS, CDR2 YFSETQ. With 5 bases clipped from V and 0 bases from J, the junction kept 15 bases outside the gene matches. The CDR3 consists of 18 residues. The CDR3 DNA is TGCGCCAGCAGGGGGGGGACCTTTTCGATAATGAGCACAGATACGCAGTATTTT. Its protein product is CASRGGTFSIMSTDTQYF.

The rearrangement uses TRBV3-1 (or the pseudogene TRBV3-2) and TRBJ1-2; D uncertain. This CDR3 comprises 15 residues. With 1 base removed from V and 5 bases from J, the gap between germline ends came to 14 bases. CDR1 is LGHDT and CDR2 is YNNKEL in the germline V gene (reference sequence). Here the CDR3 reads CASSQGLATAYGYTF. The CDR3 coding sequence is TGTGCCAGCAGCCAAGGACTTGCCACGGCGTATGGCTACACCTTC.

This clone was counted a few times. This chain connects TRBV5-1 to TRBJ1-4; 7 bases align to TRBD1. The CDR3 is made up of 15 amino acids. Germline CDR1 and CDR2: SGHRS and YFSETQ. V trimming: 0 bases; J trimming: 7 bases; junction bases outside the gene matches: 6. CDR3 loop: CASSLVQGEGEKLFF. As DNA, the CDR3 is TGCGCCAGCAGCTTGGTCCAGGGGGAAGGTGAAAAACTGTTTTTT. The variable domain in full, completed from reference TRBV5-1 and TRBJ1-4, reads KAGVTQTPRYLIKTRGQQVTLSCSPISGHRSVSWYQQTPGQGLQFLFEYFSETQRNKGNFPGRFSGRQFSNSRSEMNVSTLELGDSALYLCASSLVQGEGEKLFFGSGTQLSVL.

The chain uses TRBV19 and TRBJ1-5; tentatively, D is TRBD1 (5 bases). The V gene's germline CDR1 is LNHDA and CDR2 SQIVND (reference sequence). With 7 bases removed from V and 0 bases from J, the gap between germline ends came to 19 bases. The CDR3 is 17 residues long. CDR3 DNA: TGTGCCAGTATTGCCGGCCTGGGAGGGGTTAGCAATCAGCCCCAGCATTTT. Its protein is CASIAGLGGVSNQPQHF. The full variable domain, its missing parts supplied by reference TRBV19 and TRBJ1-5, is DGGITQSPKYLFRKEGQNVTLSCEQNLNHDAMYWYRQDPGQGLRLIYYSQIVNDFQKGDIAEGYSVSREKKESFPLTVTSAQKNPTAFYLCASIAGLGGVSNQPQHFGDGTRLSIL.

The rearrangement links TRBV11-2 to TRBJ1-1; the D gene is possibly TRBD1 (5 bases). Germline values: CDR1 SGHAT, CDR2 FQNNGV. The V and J ends lost 1 base and 1 base respectively, with 10 bases between them. The CDR3 extends over 15 amino acids. CDR3 nucleotides: TGTGCCAGCAGCTTAGGACAGTTCGGGAACACTGAAGCTTTCTTT. As protein: CASSLGQFGNTEAFF.

The chain recombines TRBV20-1 with TRBJ2-7, with D maybe TRBD1 (7 bases). The CDR3 totals 14 residues. Germline-derived CDR1 and CDR2 are DFQATT and SNEGSKA (reference sequence). Trimming stripped 3 bases from V and 2 bases from J, with 14 bases between. The CDR3 DNA reads as TGCAGTGCTAGTCGGGGGACAGAACCCTACGAGCAGTACTTC. Translation: CSASRGTEPYEQYF.

The J gene is TRBJ2-3, the V gene TRBV30, with D perhaps TRBD2 (6 bases). The germline gives CDR1 GTSNPN, CDR2 SVGIG (reference sequence). Trimming took off 3 bases at V and 4 bases at J, with 8 bases between the two ends. This CDR3 has 12 residues. The DNA for the CDR3 is TGTGCCTGGAGATGGGGGGCAGATACGCAGTATTTT. Amino acids: CAWRWGADTQYF.

This clone has a handful of counts. The gene calls are TRBV2 and TRBJ1-2, with 7 bases identical to TRBD1. The CDR3 spans 13 residues. With 2 bases clipped from V and 7 bases from J, the junction kept 4 bases outside the gene matches. Germline lookup yields CDR1 SNHLY and CDR2 FYNNEI. The CDR3 nucleotides read TGTGCCAGCAGTGAATTCCAGGGGGGTGGCTACACCTTC. It codes for CASSEFQGGGYTF. The variable domain in full, completed from reference TRBV2 and TRBJ1-2, reads EPEVTQTPSHQVTQMGQEVILRCVPISNHLYFYWYRQILGQKVEFLVSFYNNEISEKSEIFDDQFSVERPDGSNFTLKIRSTKLEDSAMYFCASSEFQGGGYTFGSGTRLTVV.

This clone has a single count. This chain connects TRBV29-1 to TRBJ2-5; D might be TRBD1 (6 bases). The V gene lost 0 bases and the J gene lost 5 bases, with 10 bases spanning the gap. This CDR3 has 13 residues. Per germline, CDR1 SQVTM and CDR2 ANQGSEA. CDR3 amino acids: CSVEETGTETQYF. CDR3 bases: TGCAGCGTTGAAGAAACAGGGACGGAGACCCAGTACTTC.

The chain couples TRBV29-1 to TRBJ1-1, with a tentative D call TRBD1 (5 bases). This CDR3 comprises 12 residues. Germline CDR1 is SQVTM and CDR2 is ANQGSEA. Trimming cost V 5 bases and J 6 bases, with 13 bases left between them. CDR3 sequence: CSVLSDRPEAFF. The CDR3 nucleotides are TGCAGCGTTTTATCTGACAGACCTGAAGCTTTCTTT.

CDR3 nucleotides: TGTGCCAGCAGGCGGGAGACAGGGGTTCAGCCCCAGCATTTT. Translated, it gives CASRRETGVQPQHF. The chain has TRBV6-5 and TRBJ1-5, with 8 bases fitting TRBD1. After removal of 6 bases from V and 6 bases from J, the junction contained 7 bases not matched to a gene. Germline assignment: CDR1 MNHEY and CDR2 SVGAGI. The CDR3 loop spans 14 amino acids.

This clone came up once. Distinct nucleotide sequences in the sample also encode this CDR3. J is TRBJ1-5 and V is TRBV24-1; D unclear. The CDR3 is 13 residues long. Germline CDR1 and CDR2: KGHDR and SFDVKD. V was cut by 5 bases and J by 4 bases, with 8 bases left in between. The CDR3 region has the DNA TGTGCCACCAGTGCTTCGGGGAATCAGCCCCAGCATTTT. Translating it yields CATSASGNQPQHF.